Following are 7 T cell receptor beta chains from one sample sequenced in a study of T cells after yellow fever vaccination. TCRdb ran MiXCR on the 5' RACE reads and lists one entry per CDR3 protein. The table shows hundreds of thousands of distinct CDR3 sequences, with approximately 15% occurring only once. The material was PBMCs, obtained on the day of the yellow fever booster vaccination. Source of these receptors: a young man who received the YFV17D yellow fever vaccine.

CDR3 protein: CASSPRGLAGYEQYF. CDR3 DNA sequence: TGTGCCAGCTCACCACGAGGACTAGCGGGGTACGAGCAGTACTTC. The V and J genes are TRBV18 and TRBJ2-7, with 12 bases matching TRBD2. Germline V gives CDR1 KGHSH, CDR2 LQKENI. The CDR3 has 15 residues. With V trimmed by 1 base and J by 4 bases, 2 bases remained unmatched.

This clonotype was recorded at least ten times. The gene calls are TRBV3-1 and TRBJ2-5; D unclear. Germline CDR1 is LGHDT and CDR2 is YNNKEL (reference sequence). CDR3 length: 13 residues. V was shortened by 4 bases and J by 5 bases, with 11 bases between the two germline ends. The CDR3 loop is CASSLDPRETQYF. CDR3 coding DNA: TGTGCCAGCAGCCTAGACCCGCGGGAGACCCAGTACTTC.

This clonotype was picked up a small number of times. The V and J genes are TRBV6-2 or TRBV6-3 and TRBJ2-7; TRBD2 matches 13 bases. V shed 2 bases, J shed 0 bases, and the junction held 13 bases outside the gene matches. The CDR3 contains 20 residues. CDR1 and CDR2 from the germline V gene are MNHEY and SVGEGT. The CDR3 nucleotides are TGTGCCAGCAGTTACCCCCTGGACAGAAGACTAGCGGGAGGCTCCTACGAGCAGTACTTC. Translating it yields CASSYPLDRRLAGGSYEQYF.

This clonotype was recorded once. The chain carries TRBV11-3 and TRBJ2-5; D gene unclear. The CDR3 is made up of 13 amino acids. Per the germline V gene, CDR1 is SGHNT and CDR2 is YENEEA. V gave up 5 bases and J gave up 5 bases, with 12 bases separating them. The CDR3 region is CASSPNSRETQYF. The CDR3 DNA reads TGTGCCAGCAGCCCGAATTCTAGGGAGACCCAGTACTTC.

The chain combines TRBV29-1 with TRBJ1-1; D not resolved. The CDR3 contains 13 residues. Germline CDR1 is SQVTM and CDR2 is ANQGSEA. V lost 4 bases and J lost 0, with 9 bases in between. In DNA, the CDR3 is TGCAGCGTTGGAGTACGACTGAACACTGAAGCTTTCTTT. This translates into CSVGVRLNTEAFF.

This clonotype was recorded a few times. The V call is TRBV7-9, the J call TRBJ2-3; perhaps TRBD2 as D (6 bases). The CDR3 contains 15 residues. Looked up from germline, CDR1 is SEHNR and CDR2 is FQNEAQ (reference sequence). Trimming left V 5 bases short and J 2 bases short, with 14 bases between. CDR3 DNA sequence: TGTGCCAGCAGCCCCATGGGGGGAGACACAGATACGCAGTATTTT. This translates into CASSPMGGDTDTQYF. The complete variable domain, with remaining parts taken from reference TRBV7-9 and TRBJ2-3, reads DTGVSQNPRHKITKRGQNVTFRCDPISEHNRLYWYRQTLGQGPEFLTYFQNEAQLEKSRLLSDRFSAERPKGSFSTLEIQRTEQGDSAMYLCASSPMGGDTDTQYFGPGTRLTVL.

DNA of the CDR3: TGCAGTGCTCTCGTCACCGGGGAGCTGTTTTTT. This encodes CSALVTGELFF. The chain uses TRBV20-1 and TRBJ2-2; no firm D call. CDR3 length: 11 amino acids. Trimming shortened V by 5 bases and J by 4 bases, and 5 bases separated the two germline ends. Germline lookup yields CDR1 DFQATT and CDR2 SNEGSKA (reference sequence).